The rows below give T cell receptor beta chains drawn from one sample of a study of post-analysis software for immune sequencing data. Via MiXCR, TCRdb re-called the PCR reads, giving one row per CDR3 protein. The repertoire holds about 200,000 distinct CDR3 sequences, roughly 30% seen once, with 3.4% in the top ten. Sequenced input: blood. The receptors originated from a girl aged 2-17 years with multiple sclerosis. Each CDR3 is given with its conserved first and last residue. The D gene is left open where the match is weak. A row's size may be missing; if present it is once, few, many or a size class.

abundance,j_gene,d_gene,v_gene,len,CDR3nt,CDR3aa
many,TRBJ2-1,NA,TRBV5-1,16,TGCGCCAGCAGCTTGGCCGGTGTCTACTCCTACAATGAGCAGTTCTTC,CASSLAGVYSYNEQFF
NA,TRBJ1-1,TRBD1,TRBV29-1,14,TGCAGAGCGACCGCCGGGACAGAGAACACTAAAGCTTTCTTT,CRATAGTENTKAFF
many,TRBJ2-4,NA,TRBV12-3/TRBV12-4,15,TGTGCCAGCAGTTTAGCTCCAGGACTGGGAAACATTCAGTACTTC,CASSLAPGLGNIQYF
many,TRBJ2-5,NA,TRBV7-2,15,TGTGCCAGCAGCTTAAGGGACTCGAGCCAAGAGACCCAGTACTTC,CASSLRDSSQETQYF
few,TRBJ2-6,NA,TRBV27,14,TGTGCCACCAAAAGGGGGGCTGGGGCCAACGTCCTGACTTTC,CATKRGAGANVLTF
NA,TRBJ1-4,NA,TRBV20-1,14,TGCAGTGCCTCGCCCGGGCCAAATGGTGAAAAACTGTTTTTT,CSASPGPNGEKLFF
few,TRBJ1-5,TRBD1,TRBV20-1,16,TGCAGTGCTAGAGTCCCTGGACAGGGAAGTAATCAGCCCCAGCATTTT,CSARVPGQGSNQPQHF
many,TRBJ2-3,NA,TRBV29-1,15,TGCAGCGTTGCTGGCACGGGGGCGAACACAGATACGCAGTATTTT,CSVAGTGANTDTQYF
few,TRBJ1-3,NA,TRBV7-2,16,TGTGCCAGCAGCATAAACCCGCCCCTCTCTGGAAACACCACATATTTT,CASSINPPLSGNTTYF
NA,TRBJ2-2,NA,TRBV5-6,11,TGTGCCAGCAGCTTGGAAGGAGAGCTGTTTTTT,CASSLEGELFF
few,TRBJ1-1,NA,TRBV3-1,14,TGTGCCAGCAGCCAAGGGGGGTGGGGAACTGAAGCTTTCTTT,CASSQGGWGTEAFF
many,TRBJ2-3,TRBD2,TRBV5-1,16,TGCGCCAGCAGCCTCACTAGCGGGGGGGCATCAGATACGCAGTATTTT,CASSLTSGGASDTQYF
once,TRBJ2-5,NA,TRBV20-1,14,TGCAGTGCTAGAGAGGGGAGGGGGCTGGACGGGCAGTACTTC,CSAREGRGLDGQYF